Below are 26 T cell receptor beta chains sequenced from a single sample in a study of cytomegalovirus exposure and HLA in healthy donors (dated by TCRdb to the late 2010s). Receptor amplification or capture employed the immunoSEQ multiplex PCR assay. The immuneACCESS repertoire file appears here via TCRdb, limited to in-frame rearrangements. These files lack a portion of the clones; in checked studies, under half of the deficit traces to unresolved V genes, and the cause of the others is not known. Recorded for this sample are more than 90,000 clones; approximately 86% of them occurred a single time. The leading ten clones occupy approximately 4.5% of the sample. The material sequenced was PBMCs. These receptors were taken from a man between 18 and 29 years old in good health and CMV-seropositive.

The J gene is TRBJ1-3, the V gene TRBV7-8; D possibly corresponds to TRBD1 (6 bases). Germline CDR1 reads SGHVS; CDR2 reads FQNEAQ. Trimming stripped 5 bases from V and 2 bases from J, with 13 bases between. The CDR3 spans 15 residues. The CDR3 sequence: CASSVYRDPGNTIYF. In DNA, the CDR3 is TGTGCCAGCAGCGTCTACAGGGATCCTGGAAACACCATATATTTT.

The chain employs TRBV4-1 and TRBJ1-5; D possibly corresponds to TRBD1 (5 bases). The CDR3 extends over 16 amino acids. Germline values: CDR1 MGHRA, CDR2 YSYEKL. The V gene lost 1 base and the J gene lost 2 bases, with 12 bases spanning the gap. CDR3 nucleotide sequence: TGCGCCAGCAGCCAAGTGGGCAGGGATGGCAATCAGCCCCAGCATTTT. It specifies CASSQVGRDGNQPQHF.

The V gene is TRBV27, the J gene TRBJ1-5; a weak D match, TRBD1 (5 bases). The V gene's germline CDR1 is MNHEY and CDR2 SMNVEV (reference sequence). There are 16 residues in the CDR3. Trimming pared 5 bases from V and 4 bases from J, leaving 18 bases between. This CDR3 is CASSPFQGSQNQPQHF. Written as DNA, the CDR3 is TGTGCCAGCAGTCCATTTCAGGGCAGTCAAAATCAGCCCCAGCATTTT.

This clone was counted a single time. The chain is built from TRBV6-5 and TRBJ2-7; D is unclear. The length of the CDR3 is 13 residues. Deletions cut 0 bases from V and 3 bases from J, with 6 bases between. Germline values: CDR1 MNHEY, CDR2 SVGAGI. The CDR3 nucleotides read TGTGCCAGCAGTTACTCGAGACTCTACGAGCAGTACTTC. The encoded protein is CASSYSRLYEQYF.

For the CDR3, the DNA is TGTGCCAGCAGTTATTACCAGGATAAACGGGAGCAGTACTTC. It is translated as CASSYYQDKREQYF. V is TRBV6-6 and J is TRBJ2-7; D ambiguous. Per germline, CDR1 MNHNY and CDR2 SVGAGI (reference sequence). This CDR3 has 14 amino acids. V was shortened by 3 bases and J by 7 bases, with 16 bases between the two germline ends.

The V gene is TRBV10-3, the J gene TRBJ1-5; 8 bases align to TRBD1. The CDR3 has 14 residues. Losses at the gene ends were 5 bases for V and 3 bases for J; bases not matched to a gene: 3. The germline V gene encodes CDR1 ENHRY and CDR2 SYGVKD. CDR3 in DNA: TGTGCCATCAGTAGACAGGGGCTCAATCAGCCCCAGCATTTT. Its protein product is CAISRQGLNQPQHF.

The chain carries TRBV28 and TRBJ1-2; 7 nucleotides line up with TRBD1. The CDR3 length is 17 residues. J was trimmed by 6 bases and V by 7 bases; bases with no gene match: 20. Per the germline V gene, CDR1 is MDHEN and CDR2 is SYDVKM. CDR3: CASNQGGAALWGNGYTF. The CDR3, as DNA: TGTGCCAGCAATCAGGGGGGAGCCGCGCTTTGGGGGAATGGCTACACCTTC.

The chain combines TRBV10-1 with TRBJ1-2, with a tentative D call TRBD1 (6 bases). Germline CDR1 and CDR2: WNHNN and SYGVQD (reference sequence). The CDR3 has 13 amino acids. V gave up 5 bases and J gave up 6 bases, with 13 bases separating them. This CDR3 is CASSPDRYHGYTF. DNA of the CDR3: TGCGCCAGCAGTCCGGACAGATATCATGGCTACACCTTC.

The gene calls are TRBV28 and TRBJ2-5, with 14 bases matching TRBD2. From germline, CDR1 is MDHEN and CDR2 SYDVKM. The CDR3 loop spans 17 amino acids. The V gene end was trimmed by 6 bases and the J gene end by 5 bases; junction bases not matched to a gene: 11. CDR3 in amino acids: CASRSGLAGGRRETQYF. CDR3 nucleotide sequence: TGTGCCAGCAGGTCCGGACTAGCGGGGGGCCGTAGGGAGACCCAGTACTTC.

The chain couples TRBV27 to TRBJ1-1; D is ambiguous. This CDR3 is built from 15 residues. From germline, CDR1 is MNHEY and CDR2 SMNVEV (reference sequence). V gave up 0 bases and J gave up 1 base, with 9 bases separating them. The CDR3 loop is CASSLSGGTNTEAFF. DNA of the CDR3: TGTGCCAGCAGTTTATCCGGAGGTACGAACACTGAAGCTTTCTTT.

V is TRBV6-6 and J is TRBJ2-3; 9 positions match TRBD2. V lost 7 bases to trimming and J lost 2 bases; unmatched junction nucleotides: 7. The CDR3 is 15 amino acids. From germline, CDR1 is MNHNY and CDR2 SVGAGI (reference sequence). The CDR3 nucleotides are TGTGCCAGCACCCGACAGCGGGGGGACACAGATACGCAGTATTTT. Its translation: CASTRQRGDTDTQYF.

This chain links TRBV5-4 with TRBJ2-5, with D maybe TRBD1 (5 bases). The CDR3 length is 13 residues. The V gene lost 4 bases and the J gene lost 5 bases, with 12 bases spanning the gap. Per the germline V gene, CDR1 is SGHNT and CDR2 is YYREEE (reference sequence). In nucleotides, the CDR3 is TGTGCCAGCAGCCTACAGGACGAGGAGACCCAGTACTTC. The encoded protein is CASSLQDEETQYF. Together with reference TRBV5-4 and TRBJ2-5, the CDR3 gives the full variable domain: ETGVTQSPTHLIKTRGQQVTLRCSSQSGHNTVSWYQQALGQGPQFIFQYYREEENGRGNFPPRFSGLQFPNYSSELNVNALELDDSALYLCASSLQDEETQYFGPGTRLLVL.

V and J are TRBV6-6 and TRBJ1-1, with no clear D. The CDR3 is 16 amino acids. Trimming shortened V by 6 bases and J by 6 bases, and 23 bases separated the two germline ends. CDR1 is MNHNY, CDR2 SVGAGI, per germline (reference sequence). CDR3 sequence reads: CASSSTGVGGYPEAFF. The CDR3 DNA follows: TGTGCCAGCAGCTCGACCGGGGTGGGAGGGTATCCTGAAGCTTTCTTT.

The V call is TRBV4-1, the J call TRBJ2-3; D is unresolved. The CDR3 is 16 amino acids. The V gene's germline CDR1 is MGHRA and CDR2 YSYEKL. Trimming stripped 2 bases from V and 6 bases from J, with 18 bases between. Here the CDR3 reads CASSQYAAPSVDTQYF. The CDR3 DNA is TGCGCCAGCAGCCAATACGCAGCACCCAGCGTGGATACGCAGTATTTT.

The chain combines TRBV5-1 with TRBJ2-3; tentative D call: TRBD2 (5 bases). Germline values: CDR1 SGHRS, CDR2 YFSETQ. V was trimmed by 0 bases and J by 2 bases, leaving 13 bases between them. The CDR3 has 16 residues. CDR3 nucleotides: TGCGCCAGCAGCTTGGGGCGCCGGGGAGTCACAGATACGCAGTATTTT. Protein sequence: CASSLGRRGVTDTQYF.

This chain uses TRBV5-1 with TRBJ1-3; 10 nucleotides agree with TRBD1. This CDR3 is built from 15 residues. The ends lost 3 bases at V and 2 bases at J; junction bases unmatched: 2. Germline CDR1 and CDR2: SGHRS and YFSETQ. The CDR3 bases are TGCGCCAGCAGCTCGGACAGGGGGACTGGAAACACCATATATTTT. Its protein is CASSSDRGTGNTIYF.

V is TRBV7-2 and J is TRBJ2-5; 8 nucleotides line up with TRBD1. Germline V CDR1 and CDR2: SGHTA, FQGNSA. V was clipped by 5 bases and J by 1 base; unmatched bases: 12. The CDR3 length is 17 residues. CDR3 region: CASSHGTGLYSQETQYF. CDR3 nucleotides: TGTGCCAGCAGCCATGGGACAGGTCTTTATTCCCAAGAGACCCAGTACTTC.

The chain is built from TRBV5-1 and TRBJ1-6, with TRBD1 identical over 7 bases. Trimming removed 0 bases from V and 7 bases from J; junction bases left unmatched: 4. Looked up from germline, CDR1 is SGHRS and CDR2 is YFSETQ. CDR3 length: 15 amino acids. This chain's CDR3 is CASSLEGQPNSPLHF. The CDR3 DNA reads TGCGCCAGCAGCTTGGAGGGACAGCCGAATTCACCCCTCCACTTT.

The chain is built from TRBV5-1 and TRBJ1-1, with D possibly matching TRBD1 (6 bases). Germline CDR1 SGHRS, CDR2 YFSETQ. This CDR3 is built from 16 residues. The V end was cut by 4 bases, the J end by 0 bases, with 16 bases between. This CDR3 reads CASSPGRTAVNTEAFF. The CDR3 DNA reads TGCGCCAGCAGCCCCGGAAGGACAGCTGTGAACACTGAAGCTTTCTTT.

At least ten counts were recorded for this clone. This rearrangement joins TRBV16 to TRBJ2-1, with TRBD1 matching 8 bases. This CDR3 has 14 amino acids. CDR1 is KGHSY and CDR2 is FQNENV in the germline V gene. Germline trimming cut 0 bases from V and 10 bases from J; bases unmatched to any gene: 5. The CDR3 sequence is CASSQSGAGGEQFF. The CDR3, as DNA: TGTGCCAGCAGCCAATCCGGGGCAGGGGGCGAGCAGTTCTTC.

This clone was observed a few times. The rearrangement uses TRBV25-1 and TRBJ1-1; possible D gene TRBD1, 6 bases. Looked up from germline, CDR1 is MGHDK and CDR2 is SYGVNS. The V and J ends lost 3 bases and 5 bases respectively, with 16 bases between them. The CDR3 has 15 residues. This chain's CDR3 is CASSDALGGGTEAFF. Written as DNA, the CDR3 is TGTGCCAGCAGTGACGCCTTAGGGGGGGGTACTGAAGCTTTCTTT.

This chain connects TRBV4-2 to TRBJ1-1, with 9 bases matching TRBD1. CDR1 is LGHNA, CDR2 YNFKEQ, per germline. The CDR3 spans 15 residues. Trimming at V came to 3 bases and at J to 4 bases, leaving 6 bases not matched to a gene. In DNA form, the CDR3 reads TGTGCCAGCAGCCAGGAGATGGACAGGGGCACTGAAGCTTTCTTT. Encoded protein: CASSQEMDRGTEAFF.

The CDR3 DNA is TGTGCCAGCAGTTACGGGACAGGGGGCTATGGCTACACCTTC. Translated, it gives CASSYGTGGYGYTF. The chain joins TRBV6-5 to TRBJ1-2, with 11 bases aligning to TRBD1. V gave up 2 bases and J gave up 4 bases; unmatched junction bases: 0. CDR1 MNHEY and CDR2 SVGAGI come from the germline V gene. The CDR3 is 14 amino acids.

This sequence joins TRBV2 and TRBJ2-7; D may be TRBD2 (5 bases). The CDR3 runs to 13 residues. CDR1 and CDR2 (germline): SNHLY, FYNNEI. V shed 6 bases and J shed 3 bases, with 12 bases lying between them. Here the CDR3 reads CASRIDYNYEQYF. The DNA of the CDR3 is TGTGCCAGCAGAATCGACTATAACTACGAGCAGTACTTC.

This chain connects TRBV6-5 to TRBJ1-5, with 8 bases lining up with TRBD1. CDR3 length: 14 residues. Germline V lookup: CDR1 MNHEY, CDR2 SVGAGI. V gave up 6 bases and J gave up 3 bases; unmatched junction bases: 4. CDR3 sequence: CASRNRGDNQPQHF. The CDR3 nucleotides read TGTGCCAGCAGAAACAGGGGGGACAATCAGCCCCAGCATTTT.

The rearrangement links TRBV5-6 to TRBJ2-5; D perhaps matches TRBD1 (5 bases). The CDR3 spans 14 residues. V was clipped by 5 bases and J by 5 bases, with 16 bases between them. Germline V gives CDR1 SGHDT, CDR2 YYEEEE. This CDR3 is CASRTLGESETQYF. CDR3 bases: TGTGCCAGCAGGACTTTAGGGGAATCGGAGACCCAGTACTTC.